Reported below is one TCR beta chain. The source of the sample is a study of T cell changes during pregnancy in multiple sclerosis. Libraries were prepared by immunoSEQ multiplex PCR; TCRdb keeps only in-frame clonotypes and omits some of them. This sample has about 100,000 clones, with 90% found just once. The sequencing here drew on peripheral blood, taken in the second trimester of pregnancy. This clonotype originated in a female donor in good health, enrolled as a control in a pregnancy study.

This CDR3 reads CASSKGGGSYNEQFF. CDR3 nucleotides: TGTGCCAGCAGCAAGGGGGGGGGCTCCTACAATGAGCAGTTCTTC. J is TRBJ2-1 and V is TRBV27, with a possible D match to TRBD2 (7 bases). V was trimmed by 6 bases and J by 0 bases, leaving 12 bases between them. The CDR3 covers 15 residues. CDR1 is MNHEY, CDR2 SMNVEV, per germline (reference sequence).